The sequence of this TCR beta chain was determined in a study of blood T cell repertoires in COVID-19. There are 15 residues in the CDR3. Germline lookup yields CDR1 WNHNN and CDR2 SYGVQD (reference sequence). After removal of 6 bases from V and 7 bases from J, the junction contained 11 bases not matched to a gene. Profiling relied on immunoSEQ multiplex PCR, and the TCRdb table lists in-frame clones only, not all of them. The data show about 44,000 clones, approximately 87% seen once. The TCR comes from a human donor in a cohort sampled during active COVID-19. The rearrangement joins TRBV10-1 to TRBJ1-5; 8 nucleotides line up with TRBD1. The specimen sequenced was peripheral blood. The CDR3 coding sequence is TGCGCCAGCAGGGGCGGACAGGGAAATCCCCAGCCCCAGCATTTT. This codes for CASRGGQGNPQPQHF.